The source of this TCR beta chain is a study of shared clonotypes between healthy human individuals. CDR1 is SGHNT and CDR2 is YYREEE in the germline V gene (reference sequence). The V end was cut by 4 bases, the J end by 1 base, with 6 bases between. The CDR3 runs 13 residues. Assay runs were performed at deep level. The repertoire was sequenced with immunoSEQ multiplex PCR; TCRdb's copy has only in-frame clones and lacks some. Among over a million clones, more than 60% were seen once, and the ten largest hold roughly 1.5%. The receptor was derived from a man in his late teens or twenties in good health. The sequenced sample consisted of memory CD4+ T cells sorted from blood. The subset here: CD45RA-negative fraction. The chain combines TRBV5-4 with TRBJ1-5; no clear D gene. The CDR3 DNA is TGTGCCAGCAGCACCGACAGCAATCAGCCCCAGCATTTT. Its protein is CASSTDSNQPQHF.